This TCR beta chain originates from a study of blood T cell repertoires in COVID-19. On the study more broadly: Sites across the United States, Italy and Spain contributed samples from acute and convalescent COVID-19.

Sequencing used immunoSEQ multiplex PCR; TCRdb keeps in-frame clones, though not all of them. The sample comprises around 430,000 clones, approximately 87% of which are singletons, and roughly a tenth rests with the top ten. The CDR3 runs 14 residues. Trimming removed 5 bases from V and 9 bases from J, with 16 bases in between. CDR1 is MGHRA, CDR2 YSYEKL, per germline. The specimen was PBMCs or T cells enriched from blood (not recorded which). This chain links TRBV4-1 with TRBJ1-4, with TRBD1 as a possible D gene (5 bases). The sequence derives from a woman aged 50 to 60 who had recovered from COVID-19. This CDR3 is CASSAAMAGQKLFF. CDR3 bases: TGCGCCAGCAGCGCGGCGATGGCGGGGCAAAAACTGTTTTTT.